This T cell receptor (beta chain) was sequenced for a study of CD8+ T cells in alopecia areata. Findings and limits, study-wide: Because of a solitary nonresponder, the connection of baseline CD8+ expansion to response stays uncertain. Scalp clonality and expanded CD8+ clones among the top 100 fell significantly with tofacitinib. Among the cells sequenced in scalp samples are also the resident alphabeta T cells of normal skin.

Germline loops: CDR1 SGHRS, CDR2 YFSETQ. The CDR3 is 14 residues long. The V gene end was trimmed by 4 bases and the J gene end by 8 bases; junction bases not matched to a gene: 4. With regard to this clone: What it recognizes is unknown.

Treatment here: oral pan-JAK inhibitor, 5-10 mg twice daily. Extracted from the samples, RNA was reverse transcribed into cDNA to serve as the sequencing template. The data were produced by immunoSEQ multiplex PCR, yet TCRdb's version contains in-frame clones alone and is incomplete. Among around 300,000 clones listed, 50% to 75% were seen once. The sequencing here drew on CD4+ T cells sorted from blood, taken around week 54, from a patient treated with tofacitinib. The V gene is TRBV5-1, the J gene TRBJ2-1, with 12 bases that match TRBD2. The TCR was taken from a human donor with alopecia areata. This CDR3 reads CASSPRLAGDEQFF. In nucleotides, the CDR3 is TGCGCCAGCAGCCCCCGACTAGCGGGGGATGAGCAGTTCTTC.